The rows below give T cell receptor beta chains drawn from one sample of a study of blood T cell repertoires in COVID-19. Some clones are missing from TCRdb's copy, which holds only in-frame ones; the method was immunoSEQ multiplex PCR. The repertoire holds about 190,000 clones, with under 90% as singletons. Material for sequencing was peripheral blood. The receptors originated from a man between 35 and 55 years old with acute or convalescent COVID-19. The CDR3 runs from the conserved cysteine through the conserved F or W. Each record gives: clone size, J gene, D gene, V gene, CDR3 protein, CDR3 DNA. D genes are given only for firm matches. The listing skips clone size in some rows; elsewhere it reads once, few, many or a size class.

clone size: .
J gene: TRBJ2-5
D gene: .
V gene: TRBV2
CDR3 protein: CASLKGILARETQYF
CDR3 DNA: TGTGCCAGCCTTAAAGGGATACTAGCTCGGGAGACCCAGTACTTC

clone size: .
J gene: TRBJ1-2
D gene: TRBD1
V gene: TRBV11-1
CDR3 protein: CASSLIGDRGLDGYTF
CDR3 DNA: TGTGCCAGCAGCTTAATTGGGGACAGGGGTCTCGATGGCTACACCTTC

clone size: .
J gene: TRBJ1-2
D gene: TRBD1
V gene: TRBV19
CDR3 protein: CASSVGQGEYGYTF
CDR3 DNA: TGTGCCAGTAGTGTGGGACAGGGAGAATATGGCTACACCTTC

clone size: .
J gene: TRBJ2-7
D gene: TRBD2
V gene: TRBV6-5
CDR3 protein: CASSHGLAGLAEQYF
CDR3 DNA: TGTGCCAGCAGTCATGGACTAGCGGGGCTAGCAGAGCAGTACTTC

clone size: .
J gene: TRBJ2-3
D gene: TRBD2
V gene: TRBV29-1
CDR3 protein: CSVARRGVGDTQYF
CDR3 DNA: TGCAGCGTTGCGAGACGGGGGGTCGGGGATACGCAGTATTTT

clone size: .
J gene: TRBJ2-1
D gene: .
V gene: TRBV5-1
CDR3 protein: CASSLRSGGGDNEQFF
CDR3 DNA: TGCGCCAGCAGCTTGAGGTCGGGGGGCGGTGACAATGAGCAGTTCTTC

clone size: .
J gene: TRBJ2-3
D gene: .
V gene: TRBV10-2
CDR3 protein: CASSEGIKRGGKTDTQYF
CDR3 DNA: TGCGCCAGCAGTGAGGGGATTAAGAGGGGGGGAAAAACAGATACGCAGTATTTT

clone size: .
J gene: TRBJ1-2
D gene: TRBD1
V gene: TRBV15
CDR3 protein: CATSRGTEPKGYTF
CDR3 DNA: TGTGCCACCAGCAGGGGGACAGAGCCTAAGGGCTACACCTTC

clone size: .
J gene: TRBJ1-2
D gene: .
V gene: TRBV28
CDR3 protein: CASSSPVYGYTF
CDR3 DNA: TGTGCCAGCAGTTCGCCGGTCTATGGCTACACCTTC

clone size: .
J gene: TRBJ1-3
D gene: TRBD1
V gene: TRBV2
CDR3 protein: CASRETGPGNTIYF
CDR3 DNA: TGTGCCAGCAGAGAGACAGGGCCTGGAAACACCATATATTTT

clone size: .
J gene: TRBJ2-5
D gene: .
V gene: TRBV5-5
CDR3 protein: CASSLGTTSLSRSYQETQYF
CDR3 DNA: TGTGCCAGCAGCTTGGGGACTACTTCGCTCAGCCGATCGTACCAAGAGACCCAGTACTTC

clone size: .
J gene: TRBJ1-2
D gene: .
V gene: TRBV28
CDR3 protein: CASSLGEGYGYTF
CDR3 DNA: TGTGCCAGCAGTTTAGGAGAAGGCTATGGCTACACCTTC

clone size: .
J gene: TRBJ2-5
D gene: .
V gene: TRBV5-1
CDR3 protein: CASSSGIAALYQETQYF
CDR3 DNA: TGCGCCAGCAGCTCCGGGATTGCCGCCTTGTACCAAGAGACCCAGTACTTC

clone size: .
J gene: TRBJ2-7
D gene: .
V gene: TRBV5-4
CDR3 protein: CATRGHHARSSYEQYF
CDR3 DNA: TGTGCCACCCGGGGACACCATGCTCGGAGCTCCTACGAGCAGTACTTC

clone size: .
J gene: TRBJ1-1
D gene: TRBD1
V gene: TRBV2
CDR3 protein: CASSRTGGAGLGTEAFF
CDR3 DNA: TGTGCCAGCAGTAGGACAGGGGGCGCAGGTTTGGGCACTGAAGCTTTCTTT

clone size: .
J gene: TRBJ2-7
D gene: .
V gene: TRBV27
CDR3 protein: CASSPSGDREQYF
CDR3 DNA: TGTGCCAGCAGTCCTTCAGGGGATCGCGAGCAGTACTTC

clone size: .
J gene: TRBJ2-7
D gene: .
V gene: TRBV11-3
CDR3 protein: CASSLGVVPYEQYF
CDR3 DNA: TGTGCCAGCAGCTTAGGCGTAGTACCCTACGAGCAGTACTTC

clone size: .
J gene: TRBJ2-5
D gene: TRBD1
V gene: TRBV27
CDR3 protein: CASGQEPGTQYF
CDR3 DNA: TGTGCCAGCGGACAGGAACCGGGGACCCAGTACTTC

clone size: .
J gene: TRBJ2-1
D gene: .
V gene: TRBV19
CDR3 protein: CASSMTDSRQLTNYNEQFF
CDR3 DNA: TGTGCCAGTAGTATGACGGACAGCCGACAACTGACTAACTACAATGAGCAGTTCTTC

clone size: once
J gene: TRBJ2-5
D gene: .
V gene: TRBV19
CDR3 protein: CASSITGVETQYF
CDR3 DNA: TGTGCCAGTAGTATAACGGGGGTTGAGACCCAGTACTTC

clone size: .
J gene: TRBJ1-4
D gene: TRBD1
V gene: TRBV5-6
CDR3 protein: CASSGDREGLEKLFF
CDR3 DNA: TGTGCCAGCAGCGGTGACAGGGAAGGCCTTGAAAAACTGTTTTTT

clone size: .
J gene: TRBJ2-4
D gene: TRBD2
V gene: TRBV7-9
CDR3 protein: CASSLESGGFHIQYF
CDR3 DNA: TGTGCCAGCAGCTTAGAAAGCGGGGGGTTTCACATTCAGTACTTC

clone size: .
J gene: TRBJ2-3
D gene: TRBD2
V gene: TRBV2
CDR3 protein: CASTSWRGAQDTQYF
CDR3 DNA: TGTGCCAGCACCTCATGGCGGGGGGCCCAAGATACGCAGTATTTT

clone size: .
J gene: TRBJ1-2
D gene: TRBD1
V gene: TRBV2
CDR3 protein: CASRGQGENYGYTF
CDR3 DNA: TGTGCCAGCAGAGGACAGGGGGAGAACTATGGCTACACCTTC

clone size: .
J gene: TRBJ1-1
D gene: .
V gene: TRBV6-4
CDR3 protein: CASRSAGGTEAFF
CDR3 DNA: TGTGCCAGCAGAAGTGCGGGGGGCACTGAAGCTTTCTTT

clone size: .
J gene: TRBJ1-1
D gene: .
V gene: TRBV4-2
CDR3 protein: CASSQTAGVSSEAFF
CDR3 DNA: TGTGCCAGCAGCCAAACCGCAGGGGTCAGTTCCGAAGCTTTCTTT

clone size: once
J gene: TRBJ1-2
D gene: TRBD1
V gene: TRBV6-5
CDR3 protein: CASSRDRVRGYTF
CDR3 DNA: TGTGCCAGCAGCCGGGACAGGGTTCGCGGCTACACCTTC

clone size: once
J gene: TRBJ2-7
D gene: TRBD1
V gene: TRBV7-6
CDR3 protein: CASSVNRGRSYEQYF
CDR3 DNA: TGTGCCAGCAGCGTAAACAGGGGGCGCTCCTACGAGCAGTACTTC

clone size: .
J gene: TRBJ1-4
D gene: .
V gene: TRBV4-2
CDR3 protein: CASSQDLRRGRNEKLFF
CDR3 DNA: TGTGCCAGCAGCCAAGATTTAAGGAGGGGCAGGAATGAAAAACTGTTTTTT

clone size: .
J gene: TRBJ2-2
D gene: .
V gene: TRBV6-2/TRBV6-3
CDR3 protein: CASSYGPYGGELFF
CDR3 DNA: TGTGCCAGCAGTTACGGGCCGTACGGCGGGGAGCTGTTTTTT

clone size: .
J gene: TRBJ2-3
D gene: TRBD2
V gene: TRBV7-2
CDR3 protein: CASSSGLAGGQDTQYF
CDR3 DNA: TGTGCCAGCAGCTCAGGACTAGCGGGGGGGCAAGATACGCAGTATTTT

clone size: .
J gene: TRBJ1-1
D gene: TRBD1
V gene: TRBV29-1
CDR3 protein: CSVADRVDTEAFF
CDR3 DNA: TGCAGCGTCGCCGACAGGGTAGACACTGAAGCTTTCTTT

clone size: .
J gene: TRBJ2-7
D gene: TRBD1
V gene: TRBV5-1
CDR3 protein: CASRTDRKPYYEQYF
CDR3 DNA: TGCGCCAGCAGGACGGACAGGAAACCCTACTACGAGCAGTACTTC

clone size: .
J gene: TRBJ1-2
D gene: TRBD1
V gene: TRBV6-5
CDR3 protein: CASSQTGEAQPGYTF
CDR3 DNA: TGTGCCAGCAGTCAAACAGGGGAGGCGCAGCCTGGCTACACCTTC

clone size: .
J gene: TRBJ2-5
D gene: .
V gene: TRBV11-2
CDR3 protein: CASSPNQDRSAETQYF
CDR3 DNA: TGTGCCAGCAGCCCGAACCAGGACAGATCTGCAGAGACCCAGTACTTC

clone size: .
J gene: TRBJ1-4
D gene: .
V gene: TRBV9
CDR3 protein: CASSVQGSGEKLFF
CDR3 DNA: TGTGCCAGCAGCGTCCAGGGTTCTGGGGAAAAACTGTTTTTT

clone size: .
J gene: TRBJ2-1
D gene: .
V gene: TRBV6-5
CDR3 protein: CASSYPGTYNEQFF
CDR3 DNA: TGTGCCAGCAGTTACCCGGGGACCTACAATGAGCAGTTCTTC

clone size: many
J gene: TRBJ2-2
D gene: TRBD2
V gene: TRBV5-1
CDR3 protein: CASSHRRGAQVDRTGELFF
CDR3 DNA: TGCGCCAGCAGCCATAGGCGGGGGGCACAGGTGGACCGGACCGGGGAGCTGTTTTTT

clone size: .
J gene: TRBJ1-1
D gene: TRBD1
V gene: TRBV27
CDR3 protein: CASSLLGQGEGEAFF
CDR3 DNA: TGTGCCAGCAGTTTATTAGGACAGGGGGAAGGTGAAGCTTTCTTT

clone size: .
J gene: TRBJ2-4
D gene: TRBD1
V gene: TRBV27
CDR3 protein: CASSSLTGAIEAKNIQYF
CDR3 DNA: TGTGCCAGCAGTTCGCTAACAGGGGCTATTGAAGCCAAAAACATTCAGTACTTC

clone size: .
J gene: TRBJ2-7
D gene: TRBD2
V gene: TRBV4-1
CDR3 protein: CASSPPRGGEQYF
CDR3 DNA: TGCGCCAGCAGCCCTCCCCGGGGGGGCGAGCAGTACTTC

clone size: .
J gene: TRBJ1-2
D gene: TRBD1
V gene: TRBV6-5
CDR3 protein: CATRADRGPYGYTF
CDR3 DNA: TGTGCCACCCGAGCGGACAGGGGGCCTTATGGCTACACCTTC

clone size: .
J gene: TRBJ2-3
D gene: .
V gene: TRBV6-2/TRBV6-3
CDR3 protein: CASSYSITVAVISTDTQYF
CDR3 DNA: TGTGCCAGCAGTTACTCGATTACGGTGGCGGTGATTAGCACAGATACGCAGTATTTT

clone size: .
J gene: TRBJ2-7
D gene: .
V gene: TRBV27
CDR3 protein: CASSAPGGAQYF
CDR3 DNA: TGTGCCAGCAGCGCGCCGGGGGGCGCGCAGTACTTC

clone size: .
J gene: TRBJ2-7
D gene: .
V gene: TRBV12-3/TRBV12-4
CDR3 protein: CASSLRGPYEQYF
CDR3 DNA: TGTGCCAGCAGTTTAAGAGGGCCCTACGAGCAGTACTTC

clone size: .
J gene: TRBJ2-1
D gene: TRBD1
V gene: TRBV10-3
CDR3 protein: CAIRGDSLYNEQFF
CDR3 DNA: TGTGCCATCAGGGGGGACAGTCTCTACAATGAGCAGTTCTTC

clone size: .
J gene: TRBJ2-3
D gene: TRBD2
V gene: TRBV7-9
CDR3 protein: CASSQTPGRGTTDTQYF
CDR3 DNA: TGTGCCAGCAGTCAGACCCCTGGGCGGGGGACGACAGATACGCAGTATTTT

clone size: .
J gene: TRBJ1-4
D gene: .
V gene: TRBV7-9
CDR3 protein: CASTPGHGQINEKLFF
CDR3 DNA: TGTGCCAGCACCCCGGGCCACGGACAGATTAATGAAAAACTGTTTTTT

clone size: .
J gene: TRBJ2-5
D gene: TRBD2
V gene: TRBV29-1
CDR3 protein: CSVEPLAAQETQYF
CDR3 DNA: TGCAGCGTTGAACCTCTAGCGGCTCAAGAGACCCAGTACTTC

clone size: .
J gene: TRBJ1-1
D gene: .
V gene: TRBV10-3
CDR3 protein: CAISSQGLNTEAFF
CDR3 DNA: TGTGCCATCAGTAGCCAGGGGTTAAACACTGAAGCTTTCTTT

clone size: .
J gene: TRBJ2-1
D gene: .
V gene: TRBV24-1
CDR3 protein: CATSDGRSSYNEQFF
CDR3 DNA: TGTGCCACCAGTGATGGGCGTAGCTCCTACAATGAGCAGTTCTTC

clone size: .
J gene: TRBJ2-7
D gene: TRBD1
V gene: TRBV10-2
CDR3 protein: CATADRGLSYEQYF
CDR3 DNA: TGCGCCACAGCGGACAGGGGGCTCTCCTACGAGCAGTACTTC

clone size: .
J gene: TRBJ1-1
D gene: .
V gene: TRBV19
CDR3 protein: CASSIDAANTEAFF
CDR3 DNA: TGTGCCAGTAGTATAGATGCGGCGAACACTGAAGCTTTCTTT

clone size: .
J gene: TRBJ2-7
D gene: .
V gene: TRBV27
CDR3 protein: CASRHRSGYEQYF
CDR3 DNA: TGTGCCAGCAGACACCGTAGCGGTTACGAGCAGTACTTC